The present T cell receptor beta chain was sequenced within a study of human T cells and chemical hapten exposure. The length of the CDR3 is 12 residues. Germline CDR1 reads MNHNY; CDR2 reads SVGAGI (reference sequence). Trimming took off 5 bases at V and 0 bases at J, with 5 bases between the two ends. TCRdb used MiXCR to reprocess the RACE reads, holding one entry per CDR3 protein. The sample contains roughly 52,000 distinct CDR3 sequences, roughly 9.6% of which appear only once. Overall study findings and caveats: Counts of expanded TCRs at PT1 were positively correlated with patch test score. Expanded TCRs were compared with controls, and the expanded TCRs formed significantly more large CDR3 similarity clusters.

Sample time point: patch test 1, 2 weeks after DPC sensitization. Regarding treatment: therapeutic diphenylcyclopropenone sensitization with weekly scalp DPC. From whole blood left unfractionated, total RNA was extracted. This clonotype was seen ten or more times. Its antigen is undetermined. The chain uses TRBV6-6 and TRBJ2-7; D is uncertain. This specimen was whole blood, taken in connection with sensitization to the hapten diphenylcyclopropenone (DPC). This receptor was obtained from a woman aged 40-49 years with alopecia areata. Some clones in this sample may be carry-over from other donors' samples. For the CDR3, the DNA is TGTGCCAGCAGTACTGACTCCTACGAGCAGTACTTC. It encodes CASSTDSYEQYF.